This T cell receptor (beta chain) was profiled in a study of T cells in Graves' hyperthyroidism and ophthalmopathy. Study findings and constraints: Patients with ophthalmopathy were separated from those with stable hyperthyroidism by a 13 V-J model.

RNA transcripts yielded amplified TCR beta CDR3 regions. The HTBI primer set served for first-round RT-PCR of the TCR CDR3. MiXCR, applied by TCRdb to the multiplex PCR reads, yields one record per CDR3 protein. The profile covers hundreds of thousands of distinct CDR3 sequences, with approximately 25% appearing a single time and about 11% taken by the ten largest. The CDR3 is 13 residues long. CDR1 and CDR2 from the germline V gene are SQVTM and ANQGSEA. Trimming took 1 base from V and 4 from J, leaving 11 bases between them. As to this clonotype: Antigen: not known.

The rearrangement links TRBV29-1 to TRBJ2-7; D not certain. The source is a woman aged 25-40 years with Graves' ophthalmopathy. Sequencing was done on a sample of blood. This chain's CDR3 is CSVEVLNKYEQYF. The CDR3 DNA is TGCAGCGTTGAAGTGCTGAATAAGTACGAGCAGTACTTC.